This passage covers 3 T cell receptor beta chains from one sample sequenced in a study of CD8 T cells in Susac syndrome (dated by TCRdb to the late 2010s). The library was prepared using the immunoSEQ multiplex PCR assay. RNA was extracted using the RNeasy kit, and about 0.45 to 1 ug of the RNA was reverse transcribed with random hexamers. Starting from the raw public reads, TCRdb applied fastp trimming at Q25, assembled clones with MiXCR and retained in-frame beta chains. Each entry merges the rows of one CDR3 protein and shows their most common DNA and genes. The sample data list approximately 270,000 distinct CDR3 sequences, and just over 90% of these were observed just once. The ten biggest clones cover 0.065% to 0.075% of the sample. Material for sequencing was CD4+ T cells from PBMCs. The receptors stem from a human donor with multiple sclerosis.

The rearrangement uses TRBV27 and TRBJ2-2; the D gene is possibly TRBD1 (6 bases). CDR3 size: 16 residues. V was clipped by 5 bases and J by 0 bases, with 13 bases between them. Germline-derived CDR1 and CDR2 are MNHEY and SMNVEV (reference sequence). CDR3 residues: CASSRGQTPNTGELFF. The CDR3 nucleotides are TGTGCCAGCAGTCGCGGACAGACTCCGAACACCGGGGAGCTGTTTTTT.

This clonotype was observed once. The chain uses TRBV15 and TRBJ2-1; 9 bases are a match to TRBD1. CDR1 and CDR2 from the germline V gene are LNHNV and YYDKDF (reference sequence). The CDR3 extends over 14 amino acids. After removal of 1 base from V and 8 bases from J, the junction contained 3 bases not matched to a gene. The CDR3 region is CATSRAGQGDEQFF. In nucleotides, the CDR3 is TGTGCCACCAGCAGAGCGGGACAGGGCGATGAGCAGTTCTTC.

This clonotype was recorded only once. The CDR3 here is CASSRTSGSDTGELFF. In DNA form, the CDR3 reads TGCGCCAGCAGCCGGACTAGCGGGAGCGACACCGGGGAGCTGTTTTTT. The chain links TRBV5-1 to TRBJ2-2; 13 nucleotides match TRBD2. Looked up from germline, CDR1 is SGHRS and CDR2 is YFSETQ. The junction had 3 bases not matched to a gene; V was cut back by 4 bases and J by 3 bases. The CDR3 is made up of 16 amino acids.